Below are 21 T cell receptor beta chains sequenced from a single sample in a study of shared clonotypes between healthy human individuals. TCRdb keeps only in-frame clones here, not all; method: immunoSEQ multiplex PCR. The sample carries roughly 2.6 million clones, about 92% recorded once. Material: naive CD4+ T cells sorted from blood. Stated subset: CD45RA+ positively selected. These receptors all stem from a man between 18 and 29 years old in good health.

This clone appeared a single time. The chain recombines TRBV27 with TRBJ1-1; a weak D match, TRBD1 (6 bases). CDR3 length equals 16 residues. The V gene's germline CDR1 is MNHEY and CDR2 SMNVEV (reference sequence). Trimming took off 5 bases at V and 0 bases at J, with 16 bases between the two ends. CDR3 loop: CASSRQVFAVNTEAFF. The CDR3 bases are TGTGCCAGCAGTCGACAGGTATTTGCGGTGAACACTGAAGCTTTCTTT.

This chain uses TRBV27 with TRBJ1-4; 7 bases line up with TRBD1. The CDR3 sequence is 15 residues long. The trim removed 5 bases at V and 5 bases at J, leaving 8 bases unmatched. Germline V lookup: CDR1 MNHEY, CDR2 SMNVEV (reference sequence). DNA for the CDR3: TGTGCCAGCAGTATGAAGGGGGCTTCGAATGAAAAACTGTTTTTT. It translates to CASSMKGASNEKLFF. Based on the CDR3 plus reference TRBV27 and TRBJ1-4, the full variable domain is EAQVTQNPRYLITVTGKKLTVTCSQNMNHEYMSWYRQDPGLGLRQIYYSMNVEVTDKGDVPEGYKVSRKEKRNFPLILESPSPNQTSLYFCASSMKGASNEKLFFGSGTQLSVL.

V and J are TRBV28 and TRBJ2-7; possible D gene TRBD1, 6 bases. This CDR3 comprises 14 residues. Trimming pared 4 bases from V and 3 bases from J, leaving 13 bases between. CDR1 is MDHEN and CDR2 is SYDVKM in the germline V gene. CDR3 nucleotides: TGTGCCAGCAGTTCTGGGACACCGATCTACGAGCAGTACTTC. This sequence encodes CASSSGTPIYEQYF.

Only one count was recorded for this clone. This sequence joins TRBV6-1 and TRBJ2-7; D may correspond to TRBD1 or TRBD2 (5 bases each). The germline V gene has CDR1 MNHNS and CDR2 SASEGT. Trimming stripped 10 bases from V and 2 bases from J, with 18 bases between. The CDR3 runs 14 residues. CDR3 protein: CATVRGLLAYEQYF. The CDR3 region has the DNA TGTGCCACCGTCCGGGGCCTCCTGGCCTACGAGCAGTACTTC.

The DNA for the CDR3 is TGTGCCAGCAGTGATAGGGGACAAACAGATACGCAGTATTTT. Its protein product is CASSDRGQTDTQYF. This sequence joins TRBV6-1 and TRBJ2-3; perhaps TRBD1 as D (6 bases). The germline V and J ends were trimmed by 3 bases and 3 bases, with 10 bases remaining between them. The CDR3 has 14 residues. Germline CDR1 and CDR2: MNHNS and SASEGT.

The J gene is TRBJ1-1, the V gene TRBV5-6; weak D call: TRBD1 (5 bases). Germline CDR1 is SGHDT and CDR2 is YYEEEE. This CDR3 is 15 amino acids long. V was cut by 1 base and J by 1 base, with 11 bases left in between. The CDR3 region has the DNA TGTGCCAGCAGCTTGCGGAGGGGCGCGAACACTGAAGCTTTCTTT. Protein product: CASSLRRGANTEAFF.

The chain couples TRBV18 to TRBJ2-2; D ambiguous. CDR3 length: 16 residues. The ends were cut back, 1 base at V and 0 bases at J, with 9 bases in the middle. Germline CDR1 is KGHSH and CDR2 is LQKENI. For the CDR3, the DNA is TGTGCCAGCTCACCACTTCCCGTCGCGAACACCGGGGAGCTGTTTTTT. Translation: CASSPLPVANTGELFF.

This chain links TRBV11-2 with TRBJ2-7; TRBD2 matches 13 bases. Germline lookup yields CDR1 SGHAT and CDR2 FQNNGV. The CDR3 consists of 16 residues. Trimming cost V 4 bases and J 3 bases; bases outside gene matches: 6. The DNA of the CDR3 is TGTGCCAGCAGCTCTAGGGGACTAGCGGGACTCTACGAGCAGTACTTC. Translating it yields CASSSRGLAGLYEQYF.

This clone has just one count. V usage is TRBV27 and J usage is TRBJ1-5; TRBD1 aligns across 11 bases. Germline values: CDR1 MNHEY, CDR2 SMNVEV (reference sequence). The CDR3 covers 17 residues. The J segment lost 8 bases and the V segment lost 3 bases, leaving 12 bases of the junction unmatched. CDR3 protein: CASSFYSGTGGREPQHF. CDR3 coding DNA: TGTGCCAGCAGTTTTTACTCCGGGACAGGGGGTCGGGAGCCCCAGCATTTT.

The DNA of the CDR3 is TGTGCCAGCAGCCCTAAGTGGGGGGCGGCGACCCAGTACTTC. Encoded protein: CASSPKWGAATQYF. The V call is TRBV11-2, the J call TRBJ2-5; possibly TRBD1 or TRBD2 for D (6 bases each). V was pared by 5 bases and J by 7 bases, with 17 bases between. CDR3 length equals 14 residues. The germline V gene has CDR1 SGHAT and CDR2 FQNNGV.

The chain recombines TRBV5-4 with TRBJ1-6, with D possibly TRBD1 on 5 matching bases. The germline CDR1 and CDR2 sequences are SGHNT and YYREEE (reference sequence). The CDR3 extends over 17 amino acids. V was shortened by 0 bases and J by 7 bases, with 17 bases between the two germline ends. CDR3 sequence: CASSLARGGWANSPLHF. The DNA for the CDR3 is TGTGCCAGCAGCTTGGCTCGGGGCGGCTGGGCCAATTCACCCCTCCACTTT.

The V and J genes are TRBV6-6 and TRBJ2-5; D might be TRBD2 (7 bases). In germline, CDR1 is MNHNY, CDR2 SVGAGI (reference sequence). This CDR3 has 15 residues. The V end lost 5 bases, the J end lost 5 bases, and 18 bases lay between the germline ends. The CDR3 DNA is TGTGCCAGCAGTAGCGGGACACTTTTTCTGGAGACCCAGTACTTC. Residues: CASSSGTLFLETQYF.

The V call is TRBV12-5, the J call TRBJ2-7; perhaps TRBD1 as D (5 bases). The CDR3 runs 13 residues. Germline values: CDR1 LGHNT, CDR2 FRNRAP. V was pared by 7 bases and J by 3 bases, with 13 bases between. The CDR3 is CASAQGRNYEQYF. CDR3 nucleotides: TGTGCTAGTGCCCAGGGTAGGAACTACGAGCAGTACTTC.

V is TRBV6-1 and J is TRBJ2-3; 9 bases line up with TRBD1. CDR3 length: 14 residues. Germline-derived CDR1 and CDR2 are MNHNS and SASEGT. J lost 3 bases, V lost 6 bases, and 4 bases had no gene match. The CDR3 bases are TGTGCCAGCAGGGGGACAGGGAGAACAGATACGCAGTATTTT. Protein product: CASRGTGRTDTQYF.

V is TRBV19 and J is TRBJ2-5; D is ambiguous. V shed 3 bases and J shed 1 base, with 9 bases lying between them. The CDR3 is 14 amino acids. Germline lookup yields CDR1 LNHDA and CDR2 SQIVND (reference sequence). The DNA of the CDR3 is TGTGCCAGTAGTATGGCCGAGCGCCAAGAGACCCAGTACTTC. It encodes CASSMAERQETQYF. Variable domain in full (rest from reference TRBV19 and TRBJ2-5): DGGITQSPKYLFRKEGQNVTLSCEQNLNHDAMYWYRQDPGQGLRLIYYSQIVNDFQKGDIAEGYSVSREKKESFPLTVTSAQKNPTAFYLCASSMAERQETQYFGPGTRLLVL.

The chain couples TRBV12-1 to TRBJ2-7; the D call TRBD2 from the table was never checked on the DNA. TRBV12-1 is assigned pseudogene status. CDR3 length: 17 residues. The CDR3 protein is CASSFNMRRQPAGEQYF. The DNA for the CDR3 is TGTGCCAGCAGCTTTAATATGCGAAGGCAGCCCGCGGGAGAGCAGTACTTC.

The rearrangement uses TRBV19 and TRBJ2-1; 7 bases align to TRBD1. The junction had 3 bases not matched to a gene; V was cut back by 1 base and J by 6 bases. Looked up from germline, CDR1 is LNHDA and CDR2 is SQIVND (reference sequence). The CDR3 loop spans 14 amino acids. The CDR3 loop is CASSIVAGGNEQFF. Written as DNA, the CDR3 is TGTGCCAGTAGTATAGTGGCAGGGGGCAATGAGCAGTTCTTC. The full variable domain, its missing parts supplied by reference TRBV19 and TRBJ2-1, is DGGITQSPKYLFRKEGQNVTLSCEQNLNHDAMYWYRQDPGQGLRLIYYSQIVNDFQKGDIAEGYSVSREKKESFPLTVTSAQKNPTAFYLCASSIVAGGNEQFFGPGTRLTVL.

The V call is TRBV27, the J call TRBJ2-2; no clear D gene. This CDR3 has 15 amino acids. V dropped 8 bases and J dropped 0 bases, with 13 bases sitting between them. Looked up from germline, CDR1 is MNHEY and CDR2 is SMNVEV (reference sequence). CDR3 bases: TGTGCCAGCTCTGGGGTAAACGCGAACACCGGGGAGCTGTTTTTT. This translates into CASSGVNANTGELFF.

The chain links TRBV5-1 to TRBJ2-7, with a tentative D call TRBD2 (7 bases). Per germline, CDR1 SGHRS and CDR2 YFSETQ. The ends were cut back, 0 bases at V and 6 bases at J, with 22 bases in the middle. This CDR3 is built from 17 residues. CDR3 DNA: TGCGCCAGCAGCTTGGAAGGCGGGGGCGTCGGTATTGGCGAGCAGTACTTC. This encodes CASSLEGGGVGIGEQYF.

CDR3 protein: CASSLFELAGGEQYF. The CDR3 nucleotides read TGTGCCAGCAGCTTATTCGAACTAGCGGGAGGCGAGCAGTACTTC. V usage is TRBV7-6 and J usage is TRBJ2-7; 12 bases match TRBD2. Germline assignment: CDR1 SGHVS and CDR2 FNYEAQ. The CDR3 extends over 15 amino acids. Trimming removed 2 bases from V and 6 bases from J; junction bases left unmatched: 5.

For this clone: The same CDR3 can be traced to other DNA sequences in this sample. The rearrangement joins TRBV6-1 to TRBJ1-1, with D unresolved. V lost 2 bases and J lost 1, with 8 bases in between. Germline V gene lookup returns CDR1 MNHNS and CDR2 SASEGT. This CDR3 comprises 14 residues. This CDR3 reads CASSELRGNTEAFF. Here the CDR3 DNA reads TGTGCCAGCAGTGAACTGAGAGGGAACACTGAAGCTTTCTTT.